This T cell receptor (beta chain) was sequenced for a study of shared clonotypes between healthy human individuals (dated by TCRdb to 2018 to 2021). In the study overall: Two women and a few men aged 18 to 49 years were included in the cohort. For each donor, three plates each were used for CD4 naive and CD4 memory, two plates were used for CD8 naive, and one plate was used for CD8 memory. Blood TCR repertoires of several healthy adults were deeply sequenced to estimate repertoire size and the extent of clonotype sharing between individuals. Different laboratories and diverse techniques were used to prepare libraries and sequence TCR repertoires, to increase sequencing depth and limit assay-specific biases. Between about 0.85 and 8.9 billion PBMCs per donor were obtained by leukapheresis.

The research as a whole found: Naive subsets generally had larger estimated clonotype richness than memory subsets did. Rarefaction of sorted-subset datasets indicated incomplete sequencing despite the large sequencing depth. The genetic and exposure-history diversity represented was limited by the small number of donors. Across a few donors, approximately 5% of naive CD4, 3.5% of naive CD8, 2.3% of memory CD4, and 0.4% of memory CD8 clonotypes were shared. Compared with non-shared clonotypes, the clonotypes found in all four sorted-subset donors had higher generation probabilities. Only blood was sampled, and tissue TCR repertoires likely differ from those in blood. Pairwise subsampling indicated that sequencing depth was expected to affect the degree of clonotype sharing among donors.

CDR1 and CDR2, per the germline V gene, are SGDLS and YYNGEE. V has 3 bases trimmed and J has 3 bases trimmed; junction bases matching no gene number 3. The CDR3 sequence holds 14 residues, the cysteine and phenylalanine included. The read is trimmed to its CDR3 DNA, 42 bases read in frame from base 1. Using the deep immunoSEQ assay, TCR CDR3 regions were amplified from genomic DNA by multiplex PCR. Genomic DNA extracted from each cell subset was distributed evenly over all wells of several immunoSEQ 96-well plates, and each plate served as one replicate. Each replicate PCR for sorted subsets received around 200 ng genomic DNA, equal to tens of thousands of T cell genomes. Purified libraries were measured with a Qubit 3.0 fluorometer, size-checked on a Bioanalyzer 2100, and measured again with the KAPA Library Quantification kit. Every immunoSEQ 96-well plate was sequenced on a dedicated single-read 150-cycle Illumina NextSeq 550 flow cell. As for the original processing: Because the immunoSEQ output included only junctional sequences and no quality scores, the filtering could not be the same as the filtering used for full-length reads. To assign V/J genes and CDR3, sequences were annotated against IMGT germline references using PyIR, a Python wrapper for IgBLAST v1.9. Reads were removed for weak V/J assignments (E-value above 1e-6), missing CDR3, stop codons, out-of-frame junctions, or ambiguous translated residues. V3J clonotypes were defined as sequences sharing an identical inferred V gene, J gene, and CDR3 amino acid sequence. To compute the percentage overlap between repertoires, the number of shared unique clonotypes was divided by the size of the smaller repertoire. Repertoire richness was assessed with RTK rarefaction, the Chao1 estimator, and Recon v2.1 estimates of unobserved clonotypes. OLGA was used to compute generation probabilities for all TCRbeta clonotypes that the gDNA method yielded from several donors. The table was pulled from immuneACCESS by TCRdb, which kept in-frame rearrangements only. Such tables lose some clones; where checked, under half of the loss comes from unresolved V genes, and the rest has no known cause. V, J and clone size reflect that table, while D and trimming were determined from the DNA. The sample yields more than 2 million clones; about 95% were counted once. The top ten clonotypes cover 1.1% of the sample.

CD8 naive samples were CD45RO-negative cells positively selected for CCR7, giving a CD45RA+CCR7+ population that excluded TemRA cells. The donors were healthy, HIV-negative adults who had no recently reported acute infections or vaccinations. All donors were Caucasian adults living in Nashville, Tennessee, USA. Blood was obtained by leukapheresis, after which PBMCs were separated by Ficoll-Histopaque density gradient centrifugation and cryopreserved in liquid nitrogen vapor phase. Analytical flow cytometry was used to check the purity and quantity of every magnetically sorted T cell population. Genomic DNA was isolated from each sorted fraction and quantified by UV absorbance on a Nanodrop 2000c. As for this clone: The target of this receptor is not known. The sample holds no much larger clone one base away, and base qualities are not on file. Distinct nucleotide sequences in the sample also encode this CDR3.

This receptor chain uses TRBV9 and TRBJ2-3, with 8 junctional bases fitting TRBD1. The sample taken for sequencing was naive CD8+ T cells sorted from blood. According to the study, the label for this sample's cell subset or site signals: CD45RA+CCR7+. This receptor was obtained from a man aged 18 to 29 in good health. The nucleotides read TGTGCCAGCAGCGGACAGGGGTTTACAGATACGCAGTATTTT. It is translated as CASSGQGFTDTQYF.